One sample yielded the 19 T cell receptor beta chains listed below, sequenced in a study of blood T cells in healthy people across ages. The use of a sample-barcoded 5' primer and a J-beta primer mix characterized a second PCR of roughly 6 to 12 cycles. TCRdb reprocessed the 5' RACE reads with MiXCR, giving one entry per CDR3 protein. Among more than 700,000 distinct CDR3 sequences listed, roughly 53% were seen once. Material: blood. The receptors here all came from a man older than 75 in good health.

The J gene is TRBJ2-7, the V gene TRBV12-3 or TRBV12-4, with 8 bases aligning to TRBD1. This CDR3 is 14 amino acids long. The ends lost 5 bases at V and 3 bases at J; junction bases unmatched: 6. CDR3 DNA sequence: TGTGCCAGCAGTGTTGACAGGGGACGCTACGAGCAGTACTTC. As protein: CASSVDRGRYEQYF.

The genes are TRBV5-1 and TRBJ2-3; D remains unclear. Germline CDR1 is SGHRS and CDR2 is YFSETQ. Trimming cost V 0 bases and J 2 bases, with 10 bases left between them. The CDR3 is 15 amino acids. The DNA of the CDR3 is TGCGCCAGCAGCTTGGCCGGCCAGCCCACAGATACGCAGTATTTT. Its protein is CASSLAGQPTDTQYF.

This clonotype appeared a few times. The V gene is TRBV5-1, the J gene TRBJ2-7; D gene unclear. Germline CDR1 and CDR2: SGHRS and YFSETQ. The CDR3 has 16 residues. V was shortened by 2 bases and J by 1 base, with 16 bases between the two germline ends. In DNA, the CDR3 is TGCGCCAGCAGCTTAGTTACCCCGACCGGTTCCTACGAGCAGTACTTC. Its protein product is CASSLVTPTGSYEQYF.

The rearrangement uses TRBV29-1 and TRBJ1-1; 7 bases fit TRBD1. The CDR3 extends over 12 amino acids. The junction had 5 bases not matched to a gene; V was cut back by 3 bases and J by 7 bases. Germline CDR1 reads SQVTM; CDR2 reads ANQGSEA. The CDR3 DNA is TGCAGCGTTGACAGGGGGGGATATGAAGCTTTCTTT. The encoded protein is CSVDRGGYEAFF.

This chain links TRBV25-1 with TRBJ2-1, with 7 bases identical to TRBD1. The CDR3 spans 16 residues. The trim removed 5 bases at V and 3 bases at J, leaving 10 bases unmatched. Germline lookup yields CDR1 MGHDK and CDR2 SYGVNS. The CDR3 DNA follows: TGTGCCAGCAGTCCCCAGACAGGGCCACACTACAATGAGCAGTTCTTC. It specifies CASSPQTGPHYNEQFF.

The J gene is TRBJ1-1, the V gene TRBV20-1; tentatively, D is TRBD1 (5 bases). The V and J ends lost 3 bases and 5 bases respectively, with 13 bases between them. CDR1 is DFQATT and CDR2 is SNEGSKA in the germline V gene (reference sequence). This CDR3 has 13 residues. In DNA, the CDR3 is TGCAGTGCTAGGGACAACCAGGGAACTGAAGCTTTCTTT. Translated, it gives CSARDNQGTEAFF.

This clonotype has only one observation. This chain joins TRBV28 and TRBJ1-4, with 7 positions matching TRBD1. Germline loops: CDR1 MDHEN, CDR2 SYDVKM. V dropped 6 bases and J dropped 6; count of bases not matched to a gene: 10. The CDR3 sequence is 15 residues long. CDR3 DNA sequence: TGTGCCAGCAGCTCCCTGACAGGGTCTGATGAAAAACTGTTTTTT. It specifies CASSSLTGSDEKLFF.

This clonotype was counted only a few times. The chain joins TRBV11-2 to TRBJ2-3; D gene unclear. Germline CDR1 and CDR2: SGHAT and FQNNGV. The CDR3 spans 13 residues. With 0 bases removed from V and 14 bases from J, the gap between germline ends came to 15 bases. The CDR3 DNA sequence: TGTGCCAGCAGCTTAGATAGTAAGGGATACGCGTATTTT. Encoded protein: CASSLDSKGYAYF.

V gene TRBV12-3 or TRBV12-4 combines with J gene TRBJ1-2; 8 bases match TRBD1. This CDR3 has 13 residues. With V trimmed by 7 bases and J by 4 bases, 5 bases remained unmatched. CDR3 amino acids: CASNAGTGYGYTF. CDR3 DNA sequence: TGTGCCAGCAATGCCGGGACAGGCTATGGCTACACCTTC.

CDR3 protein: CSAGSGPTNYGYTF. The CDR3 nucleotides read TGCAGCGCCGGCTCGGGGCCTACAAACTATGGCTACACCTTC. The chain recombines TRBV29-1 with TRBJ1-2, with TRBD1 as a possible D gene (5 bases). The CDR3 is made up of 14 amino acids. Germline CDR1 SQVTM, CDR2 ANQGSEA. V shed 7 bases and J shed 2 bases, with 17 bases lying between them.

V gene TRBV18 combines with J gene TRBJ2-3; tentatively, D is TRBD1 or TRBD2 (5 bases each). The germline CDR1 and CDR2 sequences are KGHSH and LQKENI. The ends were cut back, 3 bases at V and 6 bases at J, with 16 bases in the middle. The length of the CDR3 is 15 residues. The CDR3 is CASSPRDPESDTQYF. CDR3 coding DNA: TGTGCCAGCTCACCCAGGGACCCGGAATCTGATACGCAGTATTTT.

This clonotype was detected only a few times. The genes are TRBV7-2 and TRBJ2-5; 9 bases map to TRBD2. Germline values: CDR1 SGHTA, CDR2 FQGNSA. J gave up 5 bases and V 1 base, and 11 bases lay outside the gene matches. The CDR3 length is 17 residues. In nucleotides, the CDR3 is TGTGCCAGCAGCTTAGTCGCAGCGCGGGAGGGGTGGGAGACCCAGTACTTC. Encoded protein: CASSLVAAREGWETQYF.

The CDR3 spells CSAIPSLLAGGITDRYAYF. The CDR3 DNA sequence: TGCAGTGCTATCCCGAGTCTCCTAGCGGGAGGAATAACGGACAGATACGCGTATTTT. This sequence joins TRBV20-1 and TRBJ2-3, with 11 bases lining up with TRBD2. CDR1 is DFQATT, CDR2 SNEGSKA, per germline (reference sequence). Trimming at V came to 4 bases and at J to 14 bases, leaving 29 bases not matched to a gene. This CDR3 is built from 19 residues.

The chain carries TRBV20-1 and TRBJ2-1, with TRBD1 matching over 9 bases. The CDR3 covers 16 residues. Germline-derived CDR1 and CDR2 are DFQATT and SNEGSKA (reference sequence). V trimming: 0 bases; J trimming: 7 bases; junction bases outside the gene matches: 10. CDR3 DNA: TGCAGTGCTAGAGATCCGAAAACAGGGGGCGAGAATGAGCAGTTCTTC. Translation gives CSARDPKTGGENEQFF.

V usage is TRBV12-3 or TRBV12-4 and J usage is TRBJ2-1; unclear D gene. V lost 7 bases to trimming and J lost 0 bases, with 10 bases between them. The length of the CDR3 is 14 residues. CDR3 residues: CASKGPNSYNEQFF. CDR3 coding DNA: TGTGCCAGCAAAGGGCCCAACTCCTACAATGAGCAGTTCTTC.

This clonotype was observed a few times. This chain joins TRBV20-1 and TRBJ2-1; possibly TRBD2 for D (5 bases). Germline CDR1 DFQATT, CDR2 SNEGSKA (reference sequence). This CDR3 contains 10 residues. In nucleotides, the CDR3 is TGCAGCGCGGGCCTCAATGAGCAGTTCTTC. It translates to CSAGLNEQFF.

V and J are TRBV4-2 and TRBJ2-1; D might be TRBD2 (6 bases). The CDR3 loop spans 16 amino acids. CDR1 is LGHNA and CDR2 is YNFKEQ in the germline V gene. V dropped 0 bases and J dropped 8 bases, with 17 bases sitting between them. The DNA of the CDR3 is TGTGCCAGCAGCCAAGATGAAGGGACTGCTCTCTATGAGCAGTTCTTC. Its translation is CASSQDEGTALYEQFF.

This chain uses TRBV2 with TRBJ2-7; no firm D call. V lost 4 bases, J lost 3 bases, and 10 bases lay in between. The CDR3 sequence is 13 residues long. CDR1 and CDR2 (germline): SNHLY, FYNNEI. CDR3 DNA: TGTGCCAGCAGTGGAGAGCGATACTACGAGCAGTACTTC. It specifies CASSGERYYEQYF.

This rearrangement joins TRBV6-2 or TRBV6-3 to TRBJ2-1; TRBD1 agrees at 11 bases. The end of the DNA fits TRBJ2-7 better, so the J call may be wrong. Germline V CDR1 and CDR2: MNHEY, SVGEGT. This CDR3 contains 18 residues. Here the CDR3 reads CASSHGQGAPSSYNEQYF. The DNA for the CDR3 is TGTGCCAGCAGCCACGGACAGGGGGCCCCAAGCTCCTACAATGAGCAGTACTTC.